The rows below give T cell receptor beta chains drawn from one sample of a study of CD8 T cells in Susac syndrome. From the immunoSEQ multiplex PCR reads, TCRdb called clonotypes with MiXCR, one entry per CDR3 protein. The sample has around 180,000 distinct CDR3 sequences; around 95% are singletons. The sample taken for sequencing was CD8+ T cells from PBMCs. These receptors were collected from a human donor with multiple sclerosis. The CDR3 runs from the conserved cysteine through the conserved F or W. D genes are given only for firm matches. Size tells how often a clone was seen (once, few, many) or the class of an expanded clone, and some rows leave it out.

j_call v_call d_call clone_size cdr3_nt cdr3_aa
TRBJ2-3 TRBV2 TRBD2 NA TGTGCCATCGAACTAGCGGGAGGGCCAGATACGCAGTATTTT CAIELAGGPDTQYF
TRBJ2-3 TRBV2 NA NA TGTGCCAGCAGTGAAAAGGCAGATACGCAGTATTTT CASSEKADTQYF
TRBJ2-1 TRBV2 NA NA TGTGCCAGCAGTGGCCAAACGGATGAGCAGTTCTTC CASSGQTDEQFF
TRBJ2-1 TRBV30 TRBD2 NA TGTGCCTGGAGTGAACTAGCGGGAGCTTTAAATGAGCAGTTCTTC CAWSELAGALNEQFF
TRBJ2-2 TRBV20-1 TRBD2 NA TGCAGTGCTAGGAGACTAGCGGGAGAGGATAGCGGGGAGCTGTTTTTT CSARRLAGEDSGELFF
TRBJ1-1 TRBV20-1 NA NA TGCAGTGCTAGATCCTTCGTGAACACTGAAGCTTTCTTT CSARSFVNTEAFF
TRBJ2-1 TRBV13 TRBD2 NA TGTGCCAGCAGCTTAGGGACTAGCGGGAGGATCAATGAGCAGTTCTTC CASSLGTSGRINEQFF
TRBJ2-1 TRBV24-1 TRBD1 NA TGTGCCACCAGTCAGCAGGGACAGGGGGCTTACAATGAGCAGTTCTTC CATSQQGQGAYNEQFF
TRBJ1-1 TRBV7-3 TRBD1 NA TGTGCCAGCAGCTCCAATCCCCTGGACAGGGGGGGTTACACTGAAGCTTTCTTT CASSSNPLDRGGYTEAFF
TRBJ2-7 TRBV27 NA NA TGTGCCAGCAGCACCGGGACCCACTACGAGCAGTACTTC CASSTGTHYEQYF
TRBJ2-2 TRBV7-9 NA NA TGTGCCAGCAAGGTCCCGGGGGCCACCGGGGAGCTGTTTTTT CASKVPGATGELFF
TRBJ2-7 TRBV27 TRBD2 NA TGTGCCAGCAGTCGACTAGCGGGGGCCTACTACGAGCAGTACTTC CASSRLAGAYYEQYF
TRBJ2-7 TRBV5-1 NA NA TGCGCCAGCAGCTTGGATGGGGGGTCCTACGAGCAGTACTTC CASSLDGGSYEQYF
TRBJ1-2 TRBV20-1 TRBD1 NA TGCAGTGGAGCGGACAGGACGGGAGCGTATGGCTACACCTTC CSGADRTGAYGYTF
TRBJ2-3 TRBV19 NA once TGTGCCAGTCGGGACTTCAGCACAGATACGCAGTATTTT CASRDFSTDTQYF
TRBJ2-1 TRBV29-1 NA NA TGCAGCGTTCTTATAGCGGCACCGGATGAGCAGTTCTTC CSVLIAAPDEQFF
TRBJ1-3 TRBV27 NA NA TGTGCCAGCAGTTTATCCAGGGGTGGAAACACCATATATTTT CASSLSRGGNTIYF
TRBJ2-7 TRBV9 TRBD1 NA TGTGCCAGCAGCGCGACAGGGGTTCCCTACGAGCAGTACTTC CASSATGVPYEQYF
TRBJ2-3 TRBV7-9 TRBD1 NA TGTGCCAGCAGCTTCACCGACAGGGGCCACACAGATACGCAGTATTTT CASSFTDRGHTDTQYF
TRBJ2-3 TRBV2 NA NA TGTGCCAGCATGACAGATACGCAGTATTTT CASMTDTQYF
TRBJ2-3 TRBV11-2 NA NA TGTGCCAGCAGCTTAGGTCTTCGGCCAGATACGCAGTATTTT CASSLGLRPDTQYF
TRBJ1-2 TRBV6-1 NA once TGTGCCACCCTGGTAGACTATGGCTACACCTTC CATLVDYGYTF
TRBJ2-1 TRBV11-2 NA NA TGTGCCAGCAGCTCGGCAGAATCATACGAGCAGTTCTTC CASSSAESYEQFF
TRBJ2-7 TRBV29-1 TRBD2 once TGCAGCGTTGTTGGTCTAGCGGGAGCATACGAGCAGTACTTC CSVVGLAGAYEQYF
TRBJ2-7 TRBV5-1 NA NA TGCGCCAGCAGCGGCCAATCCGAGCAGTACTTC CASSGQSEQYF
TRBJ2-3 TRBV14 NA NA TGTGCCAGCAGCCAAGAAAGGTCCACAGATACGCAGTATTTT CASSQERSTDTQYF
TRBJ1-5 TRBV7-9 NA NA TGTGCCAGCAGCGCCACAGGGTTGGGTCAGCCCCAGCATTTT CASSATGLGQPQHF
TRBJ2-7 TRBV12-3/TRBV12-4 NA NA TGTGCCAGCAGGGGACCAAAGGGTAGGTCCTACGAGCAGTACTTC CASRGPKGRSYEQYF
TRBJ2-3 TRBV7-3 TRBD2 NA TGTGCCAGCAGCTTCTCCGGGACTAATCTTTTTGATACGCAGTATTTT CASSFSGTNLFDTQYF
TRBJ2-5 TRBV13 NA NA TGTGCCAGCAGCGAACAGGGTAGAGAAGAGACCCAGTACTTC CASSEQGREETQYF
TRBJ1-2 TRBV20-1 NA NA TGCAGTGCCCACGGACACCTAAAAGCTAACTATGGCTACACCTTC CSAHGHLKANYGYTF
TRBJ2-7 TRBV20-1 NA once TGCAGTGCTAGTGGGGACCCCCTTCTCTACGAGCAGTACTTC CSASGDPLLYEQYF
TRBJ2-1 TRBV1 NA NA TGCACCAGCAGCCAGGTTCTAAGCGGGGGCTACAATGAGCAGTTCTTC CTSSQVLSGGYNEQFF
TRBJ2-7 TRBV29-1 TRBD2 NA TGCAGCGTTGTGGCGACTAGCGGTCCCTACGAGCAGTACTTC CSVVATSGPYEQYF
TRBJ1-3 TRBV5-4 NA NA TGTGCCAGCAGCTTGACAGGAAACACCATATATTTT CASSLTGNTIYF
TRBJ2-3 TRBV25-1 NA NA TGTGCCAGCACGCTACCGGGGGAAAGCACAGATACGCAGTATTTT CASTLPGESTDTQYF
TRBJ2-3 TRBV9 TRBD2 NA TGTGCCAGCAGCGTAGACGGTAGCGGGAGTGCCGCAGATACGCAGTATTTT CASSVDGSGSAADTQYF
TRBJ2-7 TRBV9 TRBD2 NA TGTGCCAGCAGCCCTGGGACTAGCGGGGGCGTTACCTACGAGCAGTACTTC CASSPGTSGGVTYEQYF
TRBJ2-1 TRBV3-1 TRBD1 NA TGTGCCAGCAGCCTCACAGGGGCCGGTGAGCAGTTCTTC CASSLTGAGEQFF
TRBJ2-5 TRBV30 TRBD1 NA TGTGCCTGGAGTCTTACAGGGACAGGCCAAGAGACCCAGTACTTC CAWSLTGTGQETQYF
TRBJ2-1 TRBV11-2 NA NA TGTGCCAGCAGCTTATCCGGCCCCGGGAATGAGCAGTTCTTC CASSLSGPGNEQFF
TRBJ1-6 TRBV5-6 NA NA TGTGCCAGCAGCTTGGGGCCGAAGGGGTATAATTCACCCCTCCACTTT CASSLGPKGYNSPLHF
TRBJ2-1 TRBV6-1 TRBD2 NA TGTGCCAGCAGTGTAAATAGCGGGGGGGCTTACAATGAGCAGTTCTTC CASSVNSGGAYNEQFF
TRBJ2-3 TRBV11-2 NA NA TGTGCCAGCAGCTTAACGATTGATACGCAGTATTTT CASSLTIDTQYF
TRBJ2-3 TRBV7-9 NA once TGTGCCAGTGGGGGAACAGACCCCACAGATACGCAGTATTTT CASGGTDPTDTQYF
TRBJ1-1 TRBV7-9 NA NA TGTGCCAGCAGCTTAGAGAGGGGGGACACTGAAGCTTTCTTT CASSLERGDTEAFF
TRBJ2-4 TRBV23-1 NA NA TGCGCCCGAAGGGGCGACAGCAAAAACATTCAGTACTTC CARRGDSKNIQYF
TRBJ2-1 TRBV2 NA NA TGTGCCAGCAGTGCCATGAGGGTAGACAATGAGCAGTTCTTC CASSAMRVDNEQFF
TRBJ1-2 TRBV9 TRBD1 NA TGTGCCAGCAGCTCCCCGACAGGGCGCGATGGCTACACCTTC CASSSPTGRDGYTF
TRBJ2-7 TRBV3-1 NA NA TGTGCCACCGACTCCGGATACGAGCAGTACTTC CATDSGYEQYF
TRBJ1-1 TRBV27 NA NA TGTGCCAGCAGATTTAGGGGTATGAACACTGAAGCTTTCTTT CASRFRGMNTEAFF
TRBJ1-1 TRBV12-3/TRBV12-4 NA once TGTGCCAGCAGTGCCTGGTTGACAGGAGAAGAAGCTTTCTTT CASSAWLTGEEAFF
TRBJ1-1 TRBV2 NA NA TGTGCCAGCATTTTTAGAGGGGCTGGTGAAGCTTTCTTT CASIFRGAGEAFF
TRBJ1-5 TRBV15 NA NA TGTGCCACCAGCACCGAAAGGGTAGGTCAGCCCCAGCATTTT CATSTERVGQPQHF
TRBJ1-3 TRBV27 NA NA TGTGCCAGCAGTTTAGTGGCTCGAGAGGGAAACACCATATATTTT CASSLVAREGNTIYF
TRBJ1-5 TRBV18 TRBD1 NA TGTGCCAGCTCACCACTCGCAGGGGGCCATCAGCCCCAGCATTTT CASSPLAGGHQPQHF
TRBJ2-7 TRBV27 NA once TGTGCCAGCAAGCATGGACACACGGGGGTTGAGCAGTACTTC CASKHGHTGVEQYF
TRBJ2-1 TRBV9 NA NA TGTGCCAGCAGCCCTTGGGGGTCCTACAATGAGCAGTTCTTC CASSPWGSYNEQFF
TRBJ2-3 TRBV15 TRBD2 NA TGTGCCACTCTGGCAGCGGGAGACTCAGATACGCAGTATTTT CATLAAGDSDTQYF